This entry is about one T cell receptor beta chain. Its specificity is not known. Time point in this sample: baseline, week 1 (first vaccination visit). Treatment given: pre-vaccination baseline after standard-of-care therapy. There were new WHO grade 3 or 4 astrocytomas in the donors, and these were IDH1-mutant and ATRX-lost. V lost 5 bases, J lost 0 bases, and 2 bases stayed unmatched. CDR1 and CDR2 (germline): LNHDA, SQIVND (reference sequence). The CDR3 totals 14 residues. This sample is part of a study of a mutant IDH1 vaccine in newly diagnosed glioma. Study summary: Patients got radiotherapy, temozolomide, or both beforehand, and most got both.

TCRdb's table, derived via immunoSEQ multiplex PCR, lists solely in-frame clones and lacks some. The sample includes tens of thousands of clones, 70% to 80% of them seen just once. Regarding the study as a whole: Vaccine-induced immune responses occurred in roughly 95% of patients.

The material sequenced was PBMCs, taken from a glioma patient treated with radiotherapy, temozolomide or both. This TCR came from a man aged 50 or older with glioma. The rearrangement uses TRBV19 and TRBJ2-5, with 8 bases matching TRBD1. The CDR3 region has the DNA TGTGCCAGTAGTGTACAGGGGGACCAAGAGACCCAGTACTTC. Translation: CASSVQGDQETQYF. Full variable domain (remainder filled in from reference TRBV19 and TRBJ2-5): DGGITQSPKYLFRKEGQNVTLSCEQNLNHDAMYWYRQDPGQGLRLIYYSQIVNDFQKGDIAEGYSVSREKKESFPLTVTSAQKNPTAFYLCASSVQGDQETQYFGPGTRLLVL.